This passage covers 7 T cell receptor beta chains from one sample sequenced in a study of cytomegalovirus exposure and HLA in healthy donors. This PCR relied on a set of 60 Vbeta primers and 13 Jbeta primers. The assay was immunoSEQ multiplex PCR, and TCRdb's table has in-frame clones only and misses some. This sample has around 210,000 clones, with roughly three quarters found just once. The material sequenced was PBMCs. These receptors all come from a male donor in good health and CMV-seropositive.

This clone has just one count. The gene calls are TRBV4-1 and TRBJ2-7, with D possibly matching TRBD1 (5 bases). The germline V gene has CDR1 MGHRA and CDR2 YSYEKL. The CDR3 sequence is 14 residues long. Trimming cost V 3 bases and J 0 bases, with 9 bases left between them. The CDR3 here is CASSQRQISYEQYF. The CDR3 DNA sequence: TGCGCCAGCAGCCAGAGACAGATCTCCTACGAGCAGTACTTC.

The CDR3 region has the DNA TGTGCCAGCAGCTTGACAGGGAATGGCTACACCTTC. This gives the protein CASSLTGNGYTF. This rearrangement joins TRBV7-3 to TRBJ1-2; 7 bases align to TRBD1. The CDR3 sequence is 12 residues long. Losses at the gene ends were 3 bases for V and 6 bases for J; bases not matched to a gene: 1. Germline values: CDR1 SGHTA, CDR2 FQGTGA.

This chain links TRBV10-3 with TRBJ2-3; 10 bases fit TRBD2. The V and J ends lost 7 bases and 6 bases, in that order; junction bases with no gene match: 4. The CDR3 runs 13 residues. Germline V lookup: CDR1 ENHRY, CDR2 SYGVKD. Here the CDR3 reads CAIKSSGSDTQYF. The CDR3 DNA is TGTGCCATCAAGTCTAGCGGGAGTGATACGCAGTATTTT.

This chain uses TRBV7-8 with TRBJ2-1, with D possibly matching TRBD2 (5 bases). The germline gives CDR1 SGHVS, CDR2 FQNEAQ. The CDR3 has 15 residues. The V and J ends lost 2 bases and 2 bases respectively, with 10 bases between them. This CDR3 is CASSLQRPAYNEQFF. Written as DNA, the CDR3 is TGTGCCAGCAGCTTACAGCGGCCTGCCTACAATGAGCAGTTCTTC. The variable domain in full, completed from reference TRBV7-8 and TRBJ2-1, reads GAGVSQSPRYKVAKRGQDVALRCDPISGHVSLFWYQQALGQGPEFLTYFQNEAQLDKSGLPSDRFFAERPEGSVSTLKIQRTQQEDSAVYLCASSLQRPAYNEQFFGPGTRLTVL.

This chain links TRBV9 with TRBJ2-3; 12 bases are shared with TRBD2. V lost 3 bases to trimming and J lost 2 bases; unmatched junction nucleotides: 4. CDR1 and CDR2 (germline): SGDLS, YYNGEE. The CDR3 has 16 amino acids. Here the CDR3 DNA reads TGTGCCAGCAGCGATACTAGCGGGAGGTTCACAGATACGCAGTATTTT. It specifies CASSDTSGRFTDTQYF.

This clone was counted a single time. The rearrangement links TRBV2 to TRBJ2-3; 10 nucleotides agree with TRBD2. CDR3 size: 18 residues. V shed 10 bases and J 2 bases; nucleotides not matched to a gene: 18. CDR1 and CDR2 from the germline V gene are SNHLY and FYNNEI. The CDR3 reads CATRGSKREGRDTDTQYF. The CDR3 DNA reads as TGTGCCACCAGGGGCTCCAAGCGGGAGGGCAGGGACACAGATACGCAGTATTTT.

The chain joins TRBV19 to TRBJ1-5; D ambiguous. Germline assignment: CDR1 LNHDA and CDR2 SQIVND (reference sequence). CDR3 length equals 13 residues. Trimming removed 3 bases from V and 4 bases from J, with 7 bases in between. This chain's CDR3 is CASSMERNQPQHF. The CDR3 DNA sequence: TGTGCCAGTAGTATGGAGAGAAATCAGCCCCAGCATTTT.